This T cell receptor (beta chain) emerged from a study of shared clonotypes between healthy human individuals. Terminally differentiated effector memory CD45RA+ cells were excluded from the naive CD8 cells, which were CD45RO-negative and positively selected for CCR7. Sequencing used immunoSEQ multiplex PCR; TCRdb keeps in-frame clones, though not all of them. The sample records hundreds of thousands of clones, 95% being singletons. This CDR3 spans 13 amino acids. V lost 3 bases, J lost 2 bases, and 8 bases lay in between. Looked up from germline, CDR1 is MNHEY and CDR2 is SMNVEV (reference sequence).

Material: naive CD8+ T cells sorted from blood. This TCR was recovered from a woman in her thirties in good health. V and J are TRBV27 and TRBJ2-7; unclear D gene. The CDR3 is CASSLGKAYEQYF. CDR3 bases: TGTGCCAGCAGTTTGGGCAAAGCCTACGAGCAGTACTTC.